The sequence of this TCR beta chain was determined in a study of shared clonotypes between healthy human individuals. Study-wide context: A donor's plate count was three for CD4 naive and three for CD4 memory; CD8 naive had two and CD8 memory one. General study results and limits: For sorted subsets, rarefaction showed incomplete sequencing despite large depth. Measured sharing among donors was expected to vary with sequencing depth.

This CDR3 spans 15 amino acids. V dropped 1 base and J dropped 6 bases, with 13 bases sitting between them. Germline lookup yields CDR1 SGHRS and CDR2 YFSETQ. Concerning this clone itself: The antigen is not known.

Measured with immunoSEQ multiplex PCR; TCRdb has only the in-frame clones, and not every one. Altogether about a million clones are present, 77% being singletons, with the ten largest covering more than 0.85%. What was sequenced was memory CD4+ T cells from PBMCs. Subset given: CD45RA-negative fraction. This receptor was identified in a man between 18 and 35 years old in good health. Some clones in this sample may be carry-over from other donors' samples. The rearrangement joins TRBV5-1 to TRBJ2-2, with D tentatively TRBD1 or TRBD2 (6 bases each). CDR3: CASSLRGRDPGELFF. CDR3 nucleotides: TGCGCCAGCAGCTTGCGGGGGCGGGACCCCGGGGAGCTGTTTTTT.